Below, 10 T cell receptor beta chains from the same sample are listed, as sequenced in a study of metastatic and nonmetastatic thyroid tumors. TCRdb reanalyzed the PCR reads via MiXCR. The data show approximately 69,000 clones, over 12% seen once. Not a single patient had been given any form of treatment at any point before undergoing thyroid surgery. The material sequenced was blood. These receptors were obtained from a male donor with papillary thyroid cancer or a benign thyroid nodule (not recorded which). Some clones in this sample may be carry-over from other donors' samples.

Ten or more counts support this clone. The chain joins TRBV24-1 to TRBJ2-7; D is uncertain. Trimming removed 6 bases at V and 6 bases at J, with 17 bases between. This CDR3 is built from 14 residues. Germline values: CDR1 KGHDR, CDR2 SFDVKD. The CDR3 protein is CATSITRHSGEQYF. In nucleotides, the CDR3 is TGTGCCACCAGTATCACGAGACACTCGGGCGAGCAGTACTTC.

This clone appeared many times. This chain links TRBV12-5 with TRBJ1-1; 7 nucleotides agree with TRBD1. Germline V gene lookup returns CDR1 LGHNT and CDR2 FRNRAP. Germline trimming cut 2 bases from V and 1 base from J; bases unmatched to any gene: 10. CDR3 length equals 17 residues. In DNA form, the CDR3 reads TGTGCTAGTGGTTTGCGCTTGGGGGGGGACAGGAACACTGAAGCTTTCTTT. It is translated as CASGLRLGGDRNTEAFF.

This clone was seen repeatedly, ten times or more. CDR3 sequence reads: CASSDRDRGAHTGELFF. The CDR3 DNA follows: TGTGCCAGCAGTGACCGGGACAGGGGGGCCCACACCGGGGAGCTGTTTTTT. This rearrangement joins TRBV6-2 or TRBV6-3 to TRBJ2-2; the match to TRBD1 covers 11 bases. The CDR3 runs 17 residues. Germline loops: CDR1 MNHEY, CDR2 SVGEGT. With 5 bases clipped from V and 3 bases from J, the junction kept 8 bases outside the gene matches.

This clone was picked up many times. The V gene is TRBV7-8, the J gene TRBJ2-7; no definite D call. Germline CDR1 SGHVS, CDR2 FQNEAQ. Trimming stripped 1 base from V and 2 bases from J, with 6 bases between. The length of the CDR3 is 13 residues. CDR3 sequence (DNA): TGTGCCAGCAGCTTAGGGACCCCCTACGAGCAGTACTTC. It yields the protein CASSLGTPYEQYF.

This clone was seen ten or more times. The J gene is TRBJ2-1, the V gene TRBV19; TRBD2 matches at 13 bases. Trimming took 4 bases from V and 8 from J; bases not matched to a gene: 8. The CDR3 consists of 16 residues. Germline V gives CDR1 LNHDA, CDR2 SQIVND (reference sequence). The CDR3 spells CASSRGLAGEVYEQFF. The CDR3 nucleotides read TGTGCCAGTAGTAGAGGACTAGCGGGGGAAGTCTATGAGCAGTTCTTC.

This clone was detected many times. The chain joins TRBV5-6 to TRBJ2-2, with a possible D match to TRBD2 (6 bases). The CDR3 totals 16 residues. Germline V gives CDR1 SGHDT, CDR2 YYEEEE. Deletions cut 0 bases from V and 7 bases from J, with 16 bases between. CDR3 region: CASSLGMTRESGELFF. DNA for the CDR3: TGTGCCAGCAGCTTGGGGATGACTAGGGAAAGCGGGGAGCTGTTTTTT.

In this sample, this clone turned up many times. V and J are TRBV19 and TRBJ1-2; D not certain. The germline gives CDR1 LNHDA, CDR2 SQIVND (reference sequence). Trimming left V 1 base short and J 8 bases short, with 14 bases between. This CDR3 spans 14 amino acids. DNA of the CDR3: TGTGCCAGTAGTATAGGCAATAGAGGAGGAGGCTACACCTTC. Translating it yields CASSIGNRGGGYTF.

This clone showed up just a few times. The V and J genes are TRBV24-1 and TRBJ1-2; no clear D gene. Germline assignment: CDR1 KGHDR and CDR2 SFDVKD. V lost 3 bases and J lost 2, with 12 bases in between. The CDR3 totals 15 residues. This chain's CDR3 is CATSDRYTLNYGYTF. In nucleotides, the CDR3 is TGTGCCACCAGTGATCGGTACACCCTGAACTATGGCTACACCTTC.

This clone was observed many times. This sequence joins TRBV5-1 and TRBJ2-1, with 9 nucleotides matching TRBD2. J lost 2 bases, V lost 0 bases, and 0 bases had no gene match. The germline gives CDR1 SGHRS, CDR2 YFSETQ. The CDR3 has 15 residues. This chain's CDR3 is CASSLVAGAYNEQFF. The CDR3 region has the DNA TGCGCCAGCAGCTTGGTAGCGGGGGCCTACAATGAGCAGTTCTTC.

In the case of this clone: A read error may explain this, as a much larger clone is one base away. The V and J genes are TRBV6-1 and TRBJ1-2; D remains unclear. Germline CDR1 and CDR2: MNHNS and SASEGT. The CDR3 runs 9 residues. V dropped 6 bases and J dropped 10 bases, with 6 bases sitting between them. For the CDR3, the DNA is TGTGCCAGCAGCGCCCTCTACACCTTC. Translation: CASSALYTF.